This TCR beta chain emerged from a study of CD8 T cells in Susac syndrome. RNA amounts of about 0.5 to 1 ug underwent reverse transcription with random hexamers. Amplification of TCR beta CDR3 was carried out by immunoSEQ multiplex PCR, which covered 54 Vbeta and 13 Jbeta segments. TCRdb passed the immunoSEQ multiplex PCR reads through MiXCR, listing each CDR3 protein once. In the table there are 150,000 to 250,000 distinct CDR3 sequences, nearly 95% of which are singletons. Sample: CD4+ T cells from PBMCs. This clonotype was obtained from a human donor with multiple sclerosis.

The CDR3 nucleotides are TGTGCCTGGACGATGTTGAATGAGCAGTTCTTC. Its protein is CAWTMLNEQFF. This chain connects TRBV30 to TRBJ2-1; D unclear. The CDR3 has 11 residues. Trimming shortened V by 4 bases and J by 7 bases, and 8 bases separated the two germline ends. Per the germline V gene, CDR1 is GTSNPN and CDR2 is SVGIG (reference sequence).